A selection of T cell receptor beta chains follows, all from one sample in a study of T cell responses to AZD1222 COVID-19 vaccine. Produced via immunoSEQ multiplex PCR; TCRdb's table is partial and in-frame only. Of roughly 110,000 clones in the sample, about 86% are singletons; the top ten hold approximately 10%. The sequencing here drew on peripheral blood, taken on day 0 of AZD1222 vaccination. Receptors were obtained from an adult in good health. Each CDR3 is given with its conserved first and last residue. D genes are given only for firm matches. Clone size, where shown, is once, few, many, or a class for clones that have expanded.

>NA|NA|TRBV10-3|TRBJ2-7
TGTGCCACAACCGCGGAGGGCCCCGAGCAGTACTTC
CATTAEGPEQYF
>NA|TRBD1|TRBV5-5|TRBJ1-1
TGTGCCAGCAGCTTGGGGACAGGAGAGTCTGAAGCTTTCTTT
CASSLGTGESEAFF
>NA|NA|TRBV29-1|TRBJ2-3
TGCAGCGTTGATAACGGTAGCACAGATACGCAGTATTTT
CSVDNGSTDTQYF
>few|NA|TRBV24-1|TRBJ2-3
TGTGCCACCAGTGATTTGGCGAGCGTCCCCAACACAGATACGCAGTATTTT
CATSDLASVPNTDTQYF
>NA|TRBD1|TRBV28|TRBJ2-7
TGTGCCAGCAGCTTACCGGGACAGGGAGGTGGCGAGCAGTACTTC
CASSLPGQGGGEQYF
>NA|TRBD1|TRBV28|TRBJ1-1
TGTGCCAGCAGTTTCCACCCAGGGGGCCGGACTGAAGCTTTCTTT
CASSFHPGGRTEAFF
>NA|NA|TRBV5-5|TRBJ2-2
TGTGCCAGCAGCTTGTTGCCGTCCGGGGAGCTGTTTTTT
CASSLLPSGELFF
>few|NA|TRBV19|TRBJ1-5
TGTGCCAGTAGTAGCGAGAATACTATAGCCAATCAGCCCCAGCATTTT
CASSSENTIANQPQHF
>NA|NA|TRBV5-1|TRBJ2-2
TGCGCCAGCAGCTCCGGGACACGGTACACCGGGGAGCTGTTTTTT
CASSSGTRYTGELFF
>NA|NA|TRBV19|TRBJ2-7
TGTGCCAGTAGCCTCCGGGACCTAAGCTACGAGCAGTACTTC
CASSLRDLSYEQYF
>NA|NA|TRBV19|TRBJ1-1
TGTGCCAGCCAGGAATGGGAAAAAGCTTTCTTT
CASQEWEKAFF
>NA|NA|TRBV5-6|TRBJ2-7
TGTGCCAGCAGCTTGGCGGCAGTAGAGGCCTACGAGCAGTACTTC
CASSLAAVEAYEQYF
>NA|NA|TRBV5-1|TRBJ2-5
TGCGCCAGCAGCTTGGGGGATTACGGGACTGGAGAGACCCAGTACTTC
CASSLGDYGTGETQYF
>NA|NA|TRBV21-1|TRBJ1-5
TGTGCCAGCAGCAAAGCGGACAGATTAAGCAATCAGCCCCAGCATTTT
CASSKADRLSNQPQHF
>NA|NA|TRBV7-9|TRBJ2-7
TGTGCCAGCAGCCCCGAGGGCCTTTACGAGCAGTACTTC
CASSPEGLYEQYF
>few|NA|TRBV5-1|TRBJ2-7
TGCGCCAGCAGCTTGGGGCCGAGGGCAGGGGACGAGCAGTACTTC
CASSLGPRAGDEQYF
>NA|NA|TRBV19|TRBJ2-7
TGTGCCAGTAGTATCTCGGGTGAGGGCGAGCAGTACTTC
CASSISGEGEQYF
>NA|NA|TRBV19|TRBJ1-1
TGTGCCAGCCGTACAGGGTACAACACTGAAGCTTTCTTT
CASRTGYNTEAFF
>NA|TRBD2|TRBV11-1|TRBJ2-5
TGTGCCAGCAGCCTGGGACTAGCGGGAGGACAAGAGACCCAGTACTTC
CASSLGLAGGQETQYF
>NA|TRBD1|TRBV28|TRBJ1-2
TGTGCCACCAAAAGTCCGGGACAGGCAACAAACTATGGCTACACCTTC
CATKSPGQATNYGYTF
>NA|TRBD1|TRBV27|TRBJ1-2
TGTGCCAGCAGGAGGGGACAGTCCAACTATGGCTACACCTTC
CASRRGQSNYGYTF
>NA|NA|TRBV5-4|TRBJ1-1
TGTGCCAGCAGCTGGGCGCCGGGGGGTGAAGCTTTCTTT
CASSWAPGGEAFF
>NA|NA|TRBV3-1/TRBV3-2|TRBJ1-1
TGTGCCAGCAGCCAAACCGGGGGCATCACTGAAGCTTTCTTT
CASSQTGGITEAFF
>NA|TRBD1|TRBV28|TRBJ1-5
TGTGCCAGCAGTTTGCCACAGGGGAGCAATCAGCCCCAGCATTTT
CASSLPQGSNQPQHF
>few|TRBD1|TRBV9|TRBJ2-4
TGTGCCAGCAGCACAGGGACAGGGGGGATTCAGTACTTC
CASSTGTGGIQYF
>NA|TRBD1|TRBV5-1|TRBJ2-7
TGCGCCAGCAGCAGGGGACAGGGAATAAACCACGAGCAGTACTTC
CASSRGQGINHEQYF
>NA|TRBD1|TRBV29-1|TRBJ2-5
TGCAGCGTTAGACAGGGGGCGGGGGAGACCCAGTACTTC
CSVRQGAGETQYF
>few|NA|TRBV6-1|TRBJ2-7
TGTGCCAGCAGTGAAACAGTAGATCCTCGGGGGGAGCAGTACTTC
CASSETVDPRGEQYF
>NA|TRBD1|TRBV5-6|TRBJ2-3
TGTGCCAGCAGCTTGAGAAGGACAGGGGAGGATACGCAGTATTTT
CASSLRRTGEDTQYF
>NA|TRBD2|TRBV3-1/TRBV3-2|TRBJ2-1
TGTGCCAGCAGCCAAGACCTAGCGGGTTACAATGAGCAGTTCTTC
CASSQDLAGYNEQFF
>NA|TRBD1|TRBV25-1|TRBJ2-5
TGTGCCAGCAGTGGGGGACAGGGTTCAAGACAAGAGACCCAGTACTTC
CASSGGQGSRQETQYF
>NA|NA|TRBV5-1|TRBJ2-7
TGCGCCAGCAGCTTCGGGATCTCAGGGAACGAGCAGTACTTC
CASSFGISGNEQYF
>NA|NA|TRBV5-1|TRBJ1-6
TGCGCCAGCAGCTTGGCCGCGATAATGACTTCACCCCTCCACTTT
CASSLAAIMTSPLHF
>NA|TRBD1|TRBV6-5|TRBJ1-5
TGTGCCAGTTCGACAGGGAACAATCAGCCCCAGCATTTT
CASSTGNNQPQHF
>NA|NA|TRBV29-1|TRBJ1-1
TGCAGCGTTGCAAAGCGACAGGCTATGAACACTGAAGCTTTCTTT
CSVAKRQAMNTEAFF
>NA|NA|TRBV5-6|TRBJ1-1
TGTGCCAGCAGCTTGGTAGGTGGGGGCCACTACACTGAAGCTTTCTTT
CASSLVGGGHYTEAFF
>NA|NA|TRBV2|TRBJ2-2
TGTGCCAGCAGTGATTTGGTGTCCGCGAACACCGGGGAGCTGTTTTTT
CASSDLVSANTGELFF
>NA|NA|TRBV5-6|TRBJ2-7
TGTGCCAGCAGCTTGGGGGCGGGGACCACCTACGAGCAGTACTTC
CASSLGAGTTYEQYF
>NA|TRBD2|TRBV6-5|TRBJ2-7
TGTGCCAGCAGTTACTCGGTGCTAGCGGGATACGAGCAGTACTTC
CASSYSVLAGYEQYF
>NA|TRBD1|TRBV20-1|TRBJ1-2
TGCAGTGGAGGGACAGGGGTTGGCTACACCTTC
CSGGTGVGYTF
>few|TRBD2|TRBV2|TRBJ2-1
TGTGCCAGCGGCGGCGGGGGGAGCTCCTACAATGAGCAGTTCTTC
CASGGGGSSYNEQFF
>NA|TRBD2|TRBV7-2|TRBJ2-5
TGTGCCAGCAGCTTAACTCGGGCTAGCGGTTTCCAAGAGACCCAGTACTTC
CASSLTRASGFQETQYF
>NA|NA|TRBV18|TRBJ2-2
TGTGCCAGCTCACCAATCCGGGGTGACACCGGGGAGCTGTTTTTT
CASSPIRGDTGELFF
>NA|NA|TRBV7-2|TRBJ2-7
TGTGCCAGCAGCTTAACAGGTACCTACGAGCAGTACTTC
CASSLTGTYEQYF
>NA|TRBD2|TRBV5-1|TRBJ2-3
TGCGCCAGCAGCTCCGGGGGGTCGGATACGCAGTATTTT
CASSSGGSDTQYF
>NA|NA|TRBV7-9|TRBJ1-1
TGTGCCAGCAGCCCGCAACAGGGACCGAACACTGAAGCTTTCTTT
CASSPQQGPNTEAFF
>NA|NA|TRBV4-1|TRBJ1-4
TGCGCCAGCAGCCAAGATCAAAGGCATAATGAAAAACTGTTTTTT
CASSQDQRHNEKLFF
>NA|NA|TRBV28|TRBJ2-3
TGTGCCAGCAGTTTACAGCCGAGCACAGATACGCAGTATTTT
CASSLQPSTDTQYF
>NA|TRBD1|TRBV19|TRBJ1-6
TGTGCCAGTAGTATCACAGGGGGCCACTCCTATAATTCACCCCTCCACTTT
CASSITGGHSYNSPLHF
>NA|NA|TRBV5-6|TRBJ1-3
TGTGCCAGCAGCTTTCCGGGGGCCAGAAACACCATATATTTT
CASSFPGARNTIYF